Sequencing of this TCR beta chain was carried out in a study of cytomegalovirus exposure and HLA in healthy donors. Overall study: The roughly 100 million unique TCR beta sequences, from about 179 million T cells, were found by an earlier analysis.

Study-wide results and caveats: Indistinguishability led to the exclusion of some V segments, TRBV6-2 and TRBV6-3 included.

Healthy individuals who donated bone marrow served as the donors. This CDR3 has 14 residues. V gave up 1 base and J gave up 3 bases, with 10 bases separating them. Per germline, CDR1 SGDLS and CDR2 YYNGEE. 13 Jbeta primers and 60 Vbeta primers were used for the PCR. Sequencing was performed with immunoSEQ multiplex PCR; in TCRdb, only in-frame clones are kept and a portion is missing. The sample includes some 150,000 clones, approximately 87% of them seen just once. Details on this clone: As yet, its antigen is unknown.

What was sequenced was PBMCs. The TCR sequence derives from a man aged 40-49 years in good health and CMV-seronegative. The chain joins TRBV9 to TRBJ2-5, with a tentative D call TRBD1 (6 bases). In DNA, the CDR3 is TGTGCCAGCAGCGTAATGGGACAAGAAGAGACCCAGTACTTC. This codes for CASSVMGQEETQYF.